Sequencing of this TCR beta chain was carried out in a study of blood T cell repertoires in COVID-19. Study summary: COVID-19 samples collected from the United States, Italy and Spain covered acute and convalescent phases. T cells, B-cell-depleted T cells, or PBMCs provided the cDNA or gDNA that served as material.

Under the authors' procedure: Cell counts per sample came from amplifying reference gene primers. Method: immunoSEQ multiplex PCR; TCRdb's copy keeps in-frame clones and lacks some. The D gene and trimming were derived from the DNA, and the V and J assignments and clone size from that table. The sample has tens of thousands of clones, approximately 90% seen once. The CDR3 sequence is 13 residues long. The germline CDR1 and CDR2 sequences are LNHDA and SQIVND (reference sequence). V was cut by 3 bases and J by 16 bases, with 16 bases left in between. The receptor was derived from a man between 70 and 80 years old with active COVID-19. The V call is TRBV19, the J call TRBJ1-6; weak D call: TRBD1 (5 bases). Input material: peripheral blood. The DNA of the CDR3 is TGTGCCAGTAGTATTTCGGCAGGGAAGAAGCTCCACTTT. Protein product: CASSISAGKKLHF.